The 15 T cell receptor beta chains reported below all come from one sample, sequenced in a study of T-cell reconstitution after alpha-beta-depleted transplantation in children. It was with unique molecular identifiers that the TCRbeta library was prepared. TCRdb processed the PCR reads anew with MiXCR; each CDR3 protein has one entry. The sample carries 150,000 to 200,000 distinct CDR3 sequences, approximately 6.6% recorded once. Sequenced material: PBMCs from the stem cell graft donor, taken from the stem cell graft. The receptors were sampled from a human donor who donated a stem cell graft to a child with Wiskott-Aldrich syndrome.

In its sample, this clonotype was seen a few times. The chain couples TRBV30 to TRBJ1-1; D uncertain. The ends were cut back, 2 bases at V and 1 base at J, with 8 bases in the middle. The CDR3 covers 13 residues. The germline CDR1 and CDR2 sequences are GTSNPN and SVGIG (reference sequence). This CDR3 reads CAWSRGRNTEAFF. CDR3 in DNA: TGTGCCTGGAGTCGGGGTAGGAACACTGAAGCTTTCTTT.

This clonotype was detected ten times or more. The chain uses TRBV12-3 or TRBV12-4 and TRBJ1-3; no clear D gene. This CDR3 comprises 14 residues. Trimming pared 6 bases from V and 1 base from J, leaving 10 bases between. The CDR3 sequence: CASRLDTSGNTIYF. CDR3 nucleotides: TGTGCCAGCAGACTAGACACATCTGGAAACACCATATATTTT.

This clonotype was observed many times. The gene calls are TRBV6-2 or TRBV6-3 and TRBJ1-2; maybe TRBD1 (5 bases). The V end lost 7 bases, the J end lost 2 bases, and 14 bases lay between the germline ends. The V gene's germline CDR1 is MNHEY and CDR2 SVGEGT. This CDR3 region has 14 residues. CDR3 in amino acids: CASTVPSGNYGYTF. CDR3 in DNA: TGTGCCAGCACCGTGCCGTCAGGGAACTATGGCTACACCTTC.

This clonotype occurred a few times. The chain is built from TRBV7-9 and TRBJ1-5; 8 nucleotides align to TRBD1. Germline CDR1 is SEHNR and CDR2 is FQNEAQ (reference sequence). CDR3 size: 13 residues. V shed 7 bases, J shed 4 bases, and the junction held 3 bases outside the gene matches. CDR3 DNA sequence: TGTGCCAGCAACGACAGGGGAAATCAGCCCCAGCATTTT. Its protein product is CASNDRGNQPQHF.

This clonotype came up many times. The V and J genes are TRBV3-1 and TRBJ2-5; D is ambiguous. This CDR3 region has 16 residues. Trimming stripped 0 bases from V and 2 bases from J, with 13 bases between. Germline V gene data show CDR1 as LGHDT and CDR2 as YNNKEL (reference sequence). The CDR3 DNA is TGTGCCAGCAGCCAAGATTGGCAGCCACTTCAAGAGACCCAGTACTTC. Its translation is CASSQDWQPLQETQYF.

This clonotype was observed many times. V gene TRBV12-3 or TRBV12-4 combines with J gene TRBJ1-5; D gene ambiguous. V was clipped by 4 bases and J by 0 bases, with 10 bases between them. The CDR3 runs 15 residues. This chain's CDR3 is CASSYRRYSNQPQHF. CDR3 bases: TGTGCCAGCAGTTATCGCCGCTATAGCAATCAGCCCCAGCATTTT.

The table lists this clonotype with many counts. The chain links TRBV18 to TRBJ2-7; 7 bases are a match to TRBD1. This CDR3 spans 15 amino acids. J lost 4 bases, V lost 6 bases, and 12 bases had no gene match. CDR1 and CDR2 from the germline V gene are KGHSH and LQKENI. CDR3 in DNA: TGTGCCAGCTCCAGACAGGGTGATTTGAGTTACGAGCAGTACTTC. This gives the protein CASSRQGDLSYEQYF.

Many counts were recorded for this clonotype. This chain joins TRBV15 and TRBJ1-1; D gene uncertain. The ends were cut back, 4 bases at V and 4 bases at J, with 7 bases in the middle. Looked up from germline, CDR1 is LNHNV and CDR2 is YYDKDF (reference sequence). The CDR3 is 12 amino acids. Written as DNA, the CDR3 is TGTGCCACCAGCAACTCGGGCACTGAAGCTTTCTTT. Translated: CATSNSGTEAFF. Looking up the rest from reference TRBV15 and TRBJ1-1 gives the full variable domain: DAMVIQNPRYQVTQFGKPVTLSCSQTLNHNVMYWYQQKSSQAPKLLFHYYDKDFNNEADTPDNFQSRRPNTSFCFLDIRSPGLGDTAMYLCATSNSGTEAFFGQGTRLTVV.

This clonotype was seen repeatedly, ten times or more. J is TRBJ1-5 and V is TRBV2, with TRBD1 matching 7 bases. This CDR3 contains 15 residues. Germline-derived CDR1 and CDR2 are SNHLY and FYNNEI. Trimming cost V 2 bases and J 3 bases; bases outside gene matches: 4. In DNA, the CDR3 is TGTGCCAGCAGTGAACCGGGACAGCACAATCAGCCCCAGCATTTT. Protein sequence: CASSEPGQHNQPQHF. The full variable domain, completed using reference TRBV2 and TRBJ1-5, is EPEVTQTPSHQVTQMGQEVILRCVPISNHLYFYWYRQILGQKVEFLVSFYNNEISEKSEIFDDQFSVERPDGSNFTLKIRSTKLEDSAMYFCASSEPGQHNQPQHFGDGTRLSIL.

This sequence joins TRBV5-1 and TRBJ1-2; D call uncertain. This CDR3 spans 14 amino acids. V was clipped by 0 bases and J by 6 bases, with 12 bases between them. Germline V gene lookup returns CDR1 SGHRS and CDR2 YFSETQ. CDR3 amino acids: CASSLGGEVHGYTF. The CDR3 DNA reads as TGCGCCAGCAGCTTGGGGGGTGAAGTCCATGGCTACACCTTC.

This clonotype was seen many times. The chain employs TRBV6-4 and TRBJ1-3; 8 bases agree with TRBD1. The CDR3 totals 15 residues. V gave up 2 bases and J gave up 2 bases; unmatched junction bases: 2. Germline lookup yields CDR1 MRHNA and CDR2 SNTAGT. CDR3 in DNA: TGTGCCAGCAGTGACGGCAGGGGGCCTGGAAACACCATATATTTT. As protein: CASSDGRGPGNTIYF.

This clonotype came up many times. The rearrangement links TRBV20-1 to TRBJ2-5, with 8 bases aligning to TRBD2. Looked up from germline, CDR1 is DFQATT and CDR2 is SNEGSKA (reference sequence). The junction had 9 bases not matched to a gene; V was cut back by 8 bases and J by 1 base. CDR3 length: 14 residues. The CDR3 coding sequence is TGCAGTAACAGCTTAGCGGGGATCCAAGAGACCCAGTACTTC. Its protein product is CSNSLAGIQETQYF.

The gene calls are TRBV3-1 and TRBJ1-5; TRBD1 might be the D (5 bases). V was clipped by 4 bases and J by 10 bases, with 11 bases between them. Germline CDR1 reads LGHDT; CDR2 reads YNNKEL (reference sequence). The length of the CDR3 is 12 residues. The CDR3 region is CASSRRGEPQHF. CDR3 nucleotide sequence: TGTGCCAGCAGCCGGCGAGGGGAACCCCAGCATTTT.

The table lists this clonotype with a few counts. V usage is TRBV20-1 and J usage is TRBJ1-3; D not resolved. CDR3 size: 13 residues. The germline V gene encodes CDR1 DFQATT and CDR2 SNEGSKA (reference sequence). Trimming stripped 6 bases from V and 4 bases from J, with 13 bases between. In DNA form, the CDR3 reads TGCAGTGCCCCGACTATTCAGGGAAACACCATATATTTT. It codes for CSAPTIQGNTIYF.

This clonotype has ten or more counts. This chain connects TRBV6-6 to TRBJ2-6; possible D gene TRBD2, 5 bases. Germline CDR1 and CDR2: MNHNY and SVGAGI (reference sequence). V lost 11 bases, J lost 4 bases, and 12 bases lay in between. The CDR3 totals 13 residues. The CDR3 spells CACSTGGANVLTF. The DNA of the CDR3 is TGTGCCTGTTCTACGGGGGGGGCCAACGTCCTGACTTTC.